These 7 T cell receptor beta chains were all obtained from the same sample, sequenced in a study of T-cell reconstitution after alpha-beta-depleted transplantation in children. Molecular barcoding with unique molecular identifiers was used for the TCRbeta library. MiXCR, run by TCRdb on the PCR reads, gives a single entry per CDR3 protein. The sample includes hundreds of thousands of distinct CDR3 sequences, roughly 8.3% of them seen just once. The specimen comprised PBMCs, mostly from graft donor cells, sampled 360 days after TCRalphabeta/CD19-depleted stem cell transplant. The source of these receptors is a male patient aged 2 to 10 who had a stem cell transplant for acute myeloid leukemia, so the T cells may come from the graft donor.

This clonotype showed up just once. It is likely a read error, because the conserved phenylalanine at the end of the CDR3 is missing. This rearrangement joins TRBV12-3 or TRBV12-4 to TRBJ1-1, with D possibly TRBD1 on 5 matching bases. The CDR3 loop spans 13 amino acids. V was clipped by 2 bases and J by 4 bases, with 8 bases between them. CDR3 in DNA: TGTGCCAGCAGTTTACGCGGGACCACTGAAGCTTTCTAT. Protein: CASSLRGTTEAFY.

There are a few counts of this clonotype. The rearrangement links TRBV4-3 to TRBJ2-1, with 7 bases identical to TRBD2. With V trimmed by 0 bases and J by 9 bases, 20 bases remained unmatched. Germline V gene data show CDR1 as LGHNA and CDR2 as YSLEER. The CDR3 spans 19 residues. The CDR3 sequence is CASSQDPMTSLSEFSEQFF. The CDR3 coding sequence is TGCGCCAGCAGCCAAGACCCGATGACTAGCCTGTCCGAATTTAGTGAGCAGTTCTTC.

Many counts were recorded for this clonotype. Its ends do not fully match the called genes, so a read error is possible. CDR3 in DNA: TGTGCCAGCAGCCAAGATACGGGACTAGCACTCTTC. It yields the protein CASSQDTGLALF. V is TRBV4-2 and J is TRBJ2-1; TRBD2 aligns across 9 bases. The germline V gene has CDR1 LGHNA and CDR2 YNFKEQ. This CDR3 contains 12 residues.

This clonotype came up many times. The chain joins TRBV20-1 to TRBJ1-1, with D uncertain. Germline CDR1 DFQATT, CDR2 SNEGSKA (reference sequence). V was cut by 0 bases and J by 8 bases, with 13 bases left in between. This CDR3 region has 13 residues. The DNA for the CDR3 is TGCAGTGCTAGAGAAACCGGGCCCACCGAAGCTTTCTTT. This encodes CSARETGPTEAFF.

This clonotype was detected only a few times. The rearrangement joins TRBV7-9 to TRBJ2-2, with D maybe TRBD1 (5 bases). The V gene lost 1 base and the J gene lost 0 bases, with 12 bases spanning the gap. Per germline, CDR1 SEHNR and CDR2 FQNEAQ (reference sequence). The CDR3 spans 17 residues. CDR3 nucleotides: TGTGCCAGCAGCTTAGATCGAGTCAGGGCGAACACCGGGGAGCTGTTTTTT. Translated, it gives CASSLDRVRANTGELFF.

In its sample, this clonotype was seen a few times. One end of the junction is discordant with germline, which a read error may explain. V gene TRBV7-7 combines with J gene TRBJ2-1; 7 bases map to TRBD2. The CDR3 spans 15 residues. Per germline, CDR1 SSHAT and CDR2 FNYEAQ (reference sequence). CDR3 in amino acids: CASSPRLATYHEQFF. The CDR3 nucleotides are TGTGCTAGCAGCCCCCGACTAGCTACTTACCATGAGCAGTTCTTC.

This clonotype was seen many times. The J gene is TRBJ2-5, the V gene TRBV7-2; 7 bases align to TRBD1. V gave up 8 bases and J gave up 4 bases; unmatched junction bases: 13. Looked up from germline, CDR1 is SGHTA and CDR2 is FQGNSA. There are 15 residues in the CDR3. The DNA of the CDR3 is TGTGCCAGCGGGACAGTTACTGGGGTGAGAGAGACCCAGTACTTC. Translated: CASGTVTGVRETQYF.